The clone carrying this TCR beta chain was seen ten or more times. Antigen: not known. This sample was included in a study of human T cells and chemical hapten exposure. Turning to the study itself: Weekly diphenylcyclopropenone doses were given to patients' scalps across the approximately 23-week study.

Unique molecular identifiers were attached to individual cDNA molecules during library preparation. Original analysis: A typical sample had around 90,000 TCRs, with about 20,000 to 690,600 overall. TCRdb passed the RACE reads through MiXCR, listing each CDR3 protein once. These V and J calls rely on TCRdb rather than the paper's analysis. The table has about 270,000 distinct CDR3 sequences, approximately 7.5% seen once. V shed 2 bases and J 6 bases; nucleotides not matched to a gene: 6. The CDR3 consists of 15 residues. Germline assignment: CDR1 LGHNA and CDR2 YSLEER. Overall study findings and caveats: Patch test score showed a positive correlation with PT1 expanded TCR counts.

The sample's time point: pre-sensitization, week 0. Sample treatment: therapeutic diphenylcyclopropenone sensitization with weekly scalp DPC. The sequencing used whole blood, collected in connection with sensitization to the hapten diphenylcyclopropenone (DPC). V gene TRBV4-3 combines with J gene TRBJ2-1; TRBD1 aligns across 8 bases. This receptor was obtained from a man between 18 and 35 years old with alopecia areata. Some clones in this sample may be carry-over from other donors' samples. The CDR3 loop reads CASSQSGTGGNEQFF. As DNA, the CDR3 is TGCGCCAGCAGCCAATCCGGGACAGGCGGCAATGAGCAGTTCTTC.